This T cell receptor (beta chain) was obtained from a study of early T cells in non-severe SARS-CoV-2 infection. This clonotype showed up just a few times. Its target is not known. The ends were cut back, 0 bases at V and 5 bases at J, with 10 bases in the middle. The CDR3 runs to 14 residues. CDR1 and CDR2 from the germline V gene are MNHEY and SMNVEV (reference sequence). Study-level findings and limits: VDJdb-based annotation leaned toward anti-spike CD8 responses and missed private and CD4 specificities.

The TCR library protocol was used to attach unique molecular identifiers. These identifiers were attached to individual cDNA molecules. Via MiXCR, TCRdb re-called the 5' RACE reads, giving one row per CDR3 protein. The table records under 90,000 distinct CDR3 sequences, about 15% of them present only once. Sequencing input: whole blood. This rearrangement joins TRBV27 to TRBJ1-2, with a possible D match to TRBD1 (5 bases). The sequence was collected from an adult who was a healthcare worker with PCR-confirmed SARS-CoV-2 infection or an uninfected control (not recorded which). DNA for the CDR3: TGTGCCAGCAGTTTATCGCCAGGGCGTTATGGCTACACCTTC. Translated, it gives CASSLSPGRYGYTF.